The rows below give T cell receptor beta chains drawn from one sample of a study of cytomegalovirus exposure and HLA in healthy donors. TCRdb keeps only in-frame clones here, not all; method: immunoSEQ multiplex PCR. The repertoire holds approximately 61,000 clones, with around 82% as singletons. Sequencing input: PBMCs. Source of these receptors: a man younger than 30 in good health and CMV-seropositive. CDR3s include the opening cysteine and the closing phenylalanine or tryptophan. Each record gives: V gene, D gene, J gene, clone size, CDR3 protein, CDR3 DNA. A D gene is named only where the DNA matches it firmly. Expanded clones are given a class, and other clones once, few, many or no size at all.

V gene: TRBV7-8; D gene: TRBD2; J gene: TRBJ2-1; clone size: .; CDR3 protein: CASSLASGGHNEQFF; CDR3 DNA: TGTGCCAGCAGCTTAGCTAGCGGGGGGCACAATGAGCAGTTCTTC
V gene: TRBV29-1; D gene: .; J gene: TRBJ1-2; clone size: .; CDR3 protein: CSVVQTAPNYGYTF; CDR3 DNA: TGCAGCGTTGTTCAGACAGCCCCTAACTATGGCTACACCTTC
V gene: TRBV5-1; D gene: TRBD1; J gene: TRBJ2-7; clone size: once; CDR3 protein: CASSFRDRFYEQYF; CDR3 DNA: TGCGCCAGCAGCTTTAGGGACAGGTTCTACGAGCAGTACTTC
V gene: TRBV7-8; D gene: TRBD1; J gene: TRBJ1-2; clone size: .; CDR3 protein: CASSPDRVRTNYGYTF; CDR3 DNA: TGTGCCAGCAGTCCGGACAGGGTCCGAACTAACTATGGCTACACCTTC
V gene: TRBV19; D gene: .; J gene: TRBJ1-1; clone size: .; CDR3 protein: CASSLNLNTEAFF; CDR3 DNA: TGTGCCAGTAGCCTAAACTTGAACACTGAAGCTTTCTTT
V gene: TRBV9; D gene: .; J gene: TRBJ1-5; clone size: .; CDR3 protein: CASSVGVGGAQHF; CDR3 DNA: TGTGCCAGCAGCGTAGGGGTGGGGGGGGCCCAGCATTTT
V gene: TRBV5-6; D gene: TRBD1; J gene: TRBJ2-7; clone size: .; CDR3 protein: CASSLLGQGGEQYF; CDR3 DNA: TGTGCCAGCAGCTTGTTGGGACAGGGAGGCGAGCAGTACTTC
V gene: TRBV30; D gene: .; J gene: TRBJ1-2; clone size: .; CDR3 protein: CAWSVGGGYTF; CDR3 DNA: TGTGCCTGGAGTGTCGGGGGGGGCTACACCTTC
V gene: TRBV6-5; D gene: TRBD2; J gene: TRBJ2-7; clone size: .; CDR3 protein: CASSYGLAGDEQYF; CDR3 DNA: TGTGCCAGCAGTTACGGACTAGCGGGAGACGAGCAGTACTTC
V gene: TRBV28; D gene: TRBD1; J gene: TRBJ1-2; clone size: .; CDR3 protein: CASSYYLQGAGGYTF; CDR3 DNA: TGTGCCAGCAGTTACTACTTACAGGGGGCAGGTGGCTACACCTTC
V gene: TRBV6-5; D gene: .; J gene: TRBJ2-7; clone size: .; CDR3 protein: CASSTGWSSYEQYF; CDR3 DNA: TGTGCCAGCAGTACAGGATGGAGCTCCTACGAGCAGTACTTC
V gene: TRBV10-3; D gene: TRBD1; J gene: TRBJ1-1; clone size: .; CDR3 protein: CAISGGGTGITEAFF; CDR3 DNA: TGTGCCATCAGTGGGGGGGGGACAGGGATCACTGAAGCTTTCTTT
V gene: TRBV28; D gene: TRBD1; J gene: TRBJ1-5; clone size: .; CDR3 protein: CASSPGTEGNQPQHF; CDR3 DNA: TGTGCCAGCAGCCCCGGGACAGAGGGAAATCAGCCCCAGCATTTT
V gene: TRBV11-2; D gene: .; J gene: TRBJ2-6; clone size: few; CDR3 protein: CASSLGWETGANVLTF; CDR3 DNA: TGTGCCAGCAGCTTAGGGTGGGAGACTGGGGCCAACGTCCTGACTTTC
V gene: TRBV4-2; D gene: TRBD1; J gene: TRBJ2-2; clone size: .; CDR3 protein: CASSPTGVGNTGELFF; CDR3 DNA: TGTGCCAGCAGCCCCACAGGGGTAGGGAACACCGGGGAGCTGTTTTTT
V gene: TRBV2; D gene: TRBD1; J gene: TRBJ1-2; clone size: .; CDR3 protein: CASREPGTGSYGYTF; CDR3 DNA: TGTGCCAGCAGGGAACCCGGGACAGGGTCCTATGGCTACACCTTC
V gene: TRBV6-1; D gene: .; J gene: TRBJ2-7; clone size: .; CDR3 protein: CATSQAEGSSYEQYF; CDR3 DNA: TGTGCCACATCACAAGCGGAGGGGAGCTCCTACGAGCAGTACTTC
V gene: TRBV18; D gene: TRBD1; J gene: TRBJ1-1; clone size: .; CDR3 protein: CASSRRDRDYEAFF; CDR3 DNA: TGTGCCAGCTCCCGCCGGGACAGGGATTATGAAGCTTTCTTT
V gene: TRBV4-1; D gene: TRBD1; J gene: TRBJ1-2; clone size: .; CDR3 protein: CASSQVSGTDYGYTF; CDR3 DNA: TGCGCCAGCAGCCAAGTATCCGGGACAGACTATGGCTACACCTTC
V gene: TRBV6-4; D gene: .; J gene: TRBJ2-3; clone size: .; CDR3 protein: CASSDARTGADTQYF; CDR3 DNA: TGTGCCAGCAGTGACGCTCGGACGGGGGCAGATACGCAGTATTTT
V gene: TRBV30; D gene: .; J gene: TRBJ1-3; clone size: few; CDR3 protein: CAWSQTGTPGNTIYF; CDR3 DNA: TGTGCCTGGAGTCAAACAGGGACCCCTGGAAACACCATATATTTT
V gene: TRBV6-5; D gene: .; J gene: TRBJ2-2; clone size: .; CDR3 protein: CASSYQTGELFF; CDR3 DNA: TGTGCCAGCAGTTACCAGACCGGGGAGCTGTTTTTT
V gene: TRBV6-5; D gene: TRBD2; J gene: TRBJ2-3; clone size: .; CDR3 protein: CASSRRTSGTNTQYF; CDR3 DNA: TGTGCCAGCAGTCGAAGGACTAGCGGGACGAATACGCAGTATTTT